The sample holds many counts of the clone carrying this TCR beta chain. TCRdb ran MiXCR on the RACE reads and lists one entry per CDR3 protein. The table lists 75,000 to 90,000 distinct CDR3 sequences, around 7% of them singletons, with about 1.4% in the top ten. The CDR3 loop spans 14 amino acids. CDR1 and CDR2 (germline): SGHVS, FNYEAQ. The V and J ends lost 2 bases and 4 bases respectively, with 11 bases between them. This sample stems from a study of human T cells and chemical hapten exposure. Study background: Enrolled patients were predominantly female and had alopecia areata, totalis or universalis.

Time point: patch test 1, 2 weeks after DPC sensitization. Treatment indicated: therapeutic diphenylcyclopropenone sensitization with weekly scalp DPC. The chain joins TRBV7-6 to TRBJ1-2; unclear D gene. The clonotype originates from a woman aged 25 to 39 with alopecia areata. Some clones in this sample may be carry-over from other donors' samples. Specimen: whole blood, collected in connection with sensitization to the hapten diphenylcyclopropenone (DPC). The CDR3: CASSLSNAAYGYTF. The DNA for the CDR3 is TGTGCCAGCAGCTTATCAAACGCCGCCTATGGCTACACCTTC.